The following is a T cell receptor (beta chain) sequence with its context. The data originate from a study of T cells in Graves' hyperthyroidism and ophthalmopathy. The germline gives CDR1 DFQATT, CDR2 SNEGSKA (reference sequence). CDR3 size: 14 residues. V lost 6 bases and J lost 6, with 21 bases in between. RNA transcripts served as the template for amplifying TCR beta CDR3 regions. An initial round of RT-PCR targeting the TCR CDR3 relied on the HTBI primer set. MiXCR was run by TCRdb on the multiplex PCR reads, yielding one entry per CDR3 protein. The repertoire holds more than 500,000 distinct CDR3 sequences, with about 15% as singletons.

V gene TRBV20-1 combines with J gene TRBJ2-7; a possible D gene is TRBD2 (6 bases). Material for sequencing was blood. The TCR originated in a woman in her thirties or forties with Graves' ophthalmopathy. The CDR3 is CSATGPGGASEQYF. The CDR3 nucleotides read TGCAGTGCCACCGGCCCGGGCGGGGCGAGCGAGCAGTACTTC.